The clone carrying this TCR beta chain was found once. Its matching antigen is unknown. Clones were sequenced by immunoSEQ multiplex PCR, and TCRdb holds only the in-frame ones, with some missing. The sample yields tens of thousands of clones, 82% seen once. The time point denotes: pretreatment peripheral blood. V lost 0 bases and J 6 bases, leaving 10 bases between the germline ends. CDR1 SGDLS and CDR2 YYNGEE come from the germline V gene. This CDR3 spans 14 amino acids. This entry is derived from a study of PD-L1 blockade in urothelial cancer. Study-level results: Blood clones associated with the tumor expanded more at 3 weeks in durable-benefit patients.

The source of this sequence is a man aged 50 to 59 with urothelial cancer. The genes are TRBV9 and TRBJ2-1; D perhaps matches TRBD2 (5 bases). Specimen: PBMCs, collected around atezolizumab (anti-PD-L1) treatment. This CDR3 is CASSVVGTSNEQFF. CDR3 nucleotides: TGTGCCAGCAGCGTAGTAGGTACTAGCAATGAGCAGTTCTTC. The complete variable domain, with remaining parts taken from reference TRBV9 and TRBJ2-1, reads DSGVTQTPKHLITATGQRVTLRCSPRSGDLSVYWYQQSLDQGLQFLIQYYNGEERAKGNILERFSAQQFPDLHSELNLSSLELGDSALYFCASSVVGTSNEQFFGPGTRLTVL.